These 11 T cell receptor beta chains were sequenced from one sample in a study of vaccination effects on CD4 cells after COVID-19. Sequencing was preceded by expansion of antigen-specific CD4+ T cells with viral peptide pools in the ViraFEST assay. Subsequent to a culture period of 10 to 11 days, CD4+ T cells were isolated. Two doses of either BNT162b2 or mRNA-1273 were given to each participant. Some clones are missing from TCRdb's copy, which holds only in-frame ones; the method was immunoSEQ multiplex PCR. Altogether 65,000 to 75,000 clones are present, around 69% being singletons, with the ten largest covering about 1.6%. These receptors' targets are unknown. Source: CD4+ T cells from PBMCs cultured with HCoV-229E spike peptides, taken after COVID-19 vaccination. The receptor source for this set is a human donor who received a COVID-19 vaccine.

This sequence joins TRBV5-1 and TRBJ2-6; D gene uncertain. There are 15 residues in the CDR3. Germline lookup yields CDR1 SGHRS and CDR2 YFSETQ. V shed 5 bases and J shed 0 bases, with 9 bases lying between them. CDR3 bases: TGCGCCAGCAGTGACGCCGGCTCTGGGGCCAACGTCCTGACTTTC. This gives the protein CASSDAGSGANVLTF.

The V call is TRBV5-1, the J call TRBJ2-3; D is unresolved. Trimming stripped 4 bases from V and 2 bases from J, with 8 bases between. Germline CDR1 and CDR2: SGHRS and YFSETQ. The CDR3 is 13 amino acids. CDR3 sequence reads: CASSTPNTDTQYF. The CDR3 region has the DNA TGCGCCAGCAGCACACCCAACACAGATACGCAGTATTTT.

The chain combines TRBV5-1 with TRBJ2-1, with no clear D. V was shortened by 4 bases and J by 0 bases, with 8 bases between the two germline ends. The CDR3 runs to 14 residues. The V gene's germline CDR1 is SGHRS and CDR2 YFSETQ. DNA for the CDR3: TGCGCCAGCAGCCCGGTGGCCTCCTACAATGAGCAGTTCTTC. It specifies CASSPVASYNEQFF.

The DNA of the CDR3 is TGTGCCAGCAGTTTAGTTAGCCTGAACACTGAAGCTTTCTTT. This encodes CASSLVSLNTEAFF. The chain has TRBV28 and TRBJ1-1; D remains unclear. Per germline, CDR1 MDHEN and CDR2 SYDVKM. The length of the CDR3 is 14 residues. V gave up 2 bases and J gave up 0 bases, with 7 bases separating them.

The rearrangement joins TRBV19 to TRBJ1-1, with D unresolved. This CDR3 spans 14 amino acids. Deletions cut 3 bases from V and 4 bases from J, with 12 bases between. The V gene's germline CDR1 is LNHDA and CDR2 SQIVND (reference sequence). The CDR3: CASSIGGSVTEAFF. CDR3 DNA: TGTGCCAGTAGTATCGGCGGGTCAGTCACTGAAGCTTTCTTT.

J is TRBJ2-2 and V is TRBV7-3; D may be TRBD2 (6 bases). V was cut by 5 bases and J by 6 bases, with 10 bases left in between. The CDR3 contains 13 residues. The germline V gene has CDR1 SGHTA and CDR2 FQGTGA. For the CDR3, the DNA is TGTGCCAGCAGCCTGACTAGGCCCGGGGAGCTGTTTTTT. Residues: CASSLTRPGELFF.

This clone was detected once. The chain employs TRBV14 and TRBJ1-4; D unclear. There are 15 residues in the CDR3. Trimming stripped 0 bases from V and 6 bases from J, with 11 bases between. Germline lookup yields CDR1 SGHDN and CDR2 FVKESK. As DNA, the CDR3 is TGTGCCAGCAGCCAAGAAAATGGAGTTTATGAAAAACTGTTTTTT. Translation gives CASSQENGVYEKLFF.

The chain has TRBV5-1 and TRBJ2-2; D gene ambiguous. This CDR3 is built from 15 residues. Trimming took 0 bases from V and 4 from J, leaving 10 bases between them. Germline V gives CDR1 SGHRS, CDR2 YFSETQ. In nucleotides, the CDR3 is TGCGCCAGCAGCTTGGGTTCCGGGTCCACCGGGGAGCTGTTTTTT. Its protein is CASSLGSGSTGELFF.

The V gene is TRBV5-1, the J gene TRBJ2-2, with D possibly being TRBD1 or TRBD2 (5 bases each). Trimming shortened V by 0 bases and J by 5 bases, and 17 bases separated the two germline ends. Per the germline V gene, CDR1 is SGHRS and CDR2 is YFSETQ. The CDR3 extends over 17 amino acids. As DNA, the CDR3 is TGCGCCAGCAGCTTGGGCCGGGACCCAGCTGAGACCGGGGAGCTGTTTTTT. Translating gives CASSLGRDPAETGELFF.

This chain uses TRBV18 with TRBJ2-3; D remains ambiguous. V was clipped by 5 bases and J by 0 bases, with 6 bases between them. In germline, CDR1 is KGHSH, CDR2 LQKENI. The CDR3 runs 13 residues. CDR3 sequence: CASSSLSTDTQYF. CDR3 in DNA: TGTGCCAGCTCATCCCTTAGCACAGATACGCAGTATTTT.

This clone was counted a few times. The chain recombines TRBV9 with TRBJ2-7, with D perhaps matching TRBD2 (6 bases). Germline CDR1 SGDLS, CDR2 YYNGEE. The CDR3 has 12 residues. V lost 6 bases and J lost 5, with 12 bases in between. The CDR3 spells CASTPRGNEQYV. Written as DNA, the CDR3 is TGTGCCAGCACCCCCCGGGGGAACGAGCAGTACGTC.